This T cell receptor (beta chain) was found in a study of T cell responses to AZD1222 COVID-19 vaccine (dated by TCRdb to about 2021). At the level of the whole study: TCR sequencing was performed for more than 230 trial participants, of whom about 200 were given two doses of AZD1222 and around 25 were given two doses of MenACWY control vaccine. Trial participants were enrolled by age into subgroups of 18-55, 56-69 and 70-plus years, and around 150, 29 and 61 TCR-sequenced participants, respectively, were included in these subgroups. Study-wide conclusions, independent of this receptor: In the small 56-69-year group, the increase in depth fell short of significance, most likely because of low power. After two AZD1222 doses, spike-specific TCR breadth and depth were significantly higher than at day 0 and than in MenACWY recipients. Conclusions about previously exposed vaccinees are limited because only a handful of AZD1222 recipients were SARS-CoV-2 seropositive at baseline. Vaccine-associated CD4 TCRs spanned the whole spike protein, with dominant responses in regions 160-218 and 743-854. Reportedly, close to half of the unique spike-specific TCRs recognized epitopes lying outside the regions that are mutated in the B.1.351 and B.1.1.7 variants. Most participants were white British and females outnumbered males, and the authors suggested that clonal diversity may have been underestimated. Because no day 14 peak-response samples were available, the repertoires could be characterized only after the peak T cell response.

The time point tag for this specimen amounts to: baseline before first vaccination. Read against the paper, the sample's treatment or condition label means: meningococcal conjugate vaccine given as trial control. The vaccinee samples were drawn from two UK trials, COV001 and COV002, one of which was a single-blind randomized controlled phase 2/3 trial testing AZD1222 (ChAdOx1 nCoV-19) in healthy adults. For TCRbeta chain sequencing, PBMC samples were collected from trial participants at day 0 and at day 28 after the second dose. On this clone: Its antigen remains undetermined. The input lacks base qualities; no much larger clone sits a single base away.

The germline ends are 11 bases apart after V is trimmed by 3 bases and J by 11 bases. Looking up the germline V gene yields CDR1 SNHLY and CDR2 FYNNEI. The CDR3, from cysteine to phenylalanine, totals 12 residues. CDR3 DNA only is kept here, 36 bases in frame from base 1. The CDR3 regions of human TCRbeta chains were analyzed by immunosequencing. In the paper's pipeline: Repertoire TCRs were matched against a reference library of SARS-CoV-2-specific TCRs generated with the MIRA antigen-specificity platform. Breadth was defined as the fraction of unique TCRs that were SARS-CoV-2-associated. Depth was defined as the fraction of total T cells that were SARS-CoV-2-associated. Using the MIRA data, every spike-specific TCR was mapped to the spike region that the TCR reacted to and assigned to either a CD4 or a CD8 class. Log10-transformed breadth and depth values were compared by one-way ANOVA with Sidak's multiple comparisons tests. The immuneACCESS repertoire file appears here via TCRdb, limited to in-frame rearrangements. These files lack a portion of the clones; in checked studies, under half of the deficit traces to unresolved V genes, and the cause of the others is not known. The D gene and trimming were derived from the DNA, and the V and J assignments and clone size from that table. The sample table shows about 90,000 clones, and around nine tenths are seen once. In total, the top ten clones hold 4% to 6% of the sample.

The sequence derives from an adult in good health. The sequences come from peripheral blood, collected on day 0 of MenACWY control vaccination. The sequence links TRBV2 to TRBJ1-5, with the D gene too uncertain to name. CDR3 region: CASSDTPLTQHF. The nucleotide sequence reads TGTGCCAGCAGTGATACACCCCTGACCCAGCATTTT.